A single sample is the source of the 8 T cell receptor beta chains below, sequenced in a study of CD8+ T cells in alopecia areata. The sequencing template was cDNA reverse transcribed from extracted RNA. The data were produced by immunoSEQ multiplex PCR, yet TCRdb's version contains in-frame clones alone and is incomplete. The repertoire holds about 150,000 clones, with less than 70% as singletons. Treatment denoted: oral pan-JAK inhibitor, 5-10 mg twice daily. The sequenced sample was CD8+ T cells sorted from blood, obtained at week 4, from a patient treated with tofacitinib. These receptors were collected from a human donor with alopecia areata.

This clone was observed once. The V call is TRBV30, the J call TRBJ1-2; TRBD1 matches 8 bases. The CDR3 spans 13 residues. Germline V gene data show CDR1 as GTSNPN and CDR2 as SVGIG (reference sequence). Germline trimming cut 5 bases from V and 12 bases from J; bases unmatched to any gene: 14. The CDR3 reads CAWVRTGSMADTF. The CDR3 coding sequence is TGTGCCTGGGTCCGGACAGGGAGTATGGCTGACACCTTC.

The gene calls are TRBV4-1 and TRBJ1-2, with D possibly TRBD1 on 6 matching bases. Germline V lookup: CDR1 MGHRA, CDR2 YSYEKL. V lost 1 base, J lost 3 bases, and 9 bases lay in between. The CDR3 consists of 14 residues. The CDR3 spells CASSQVKGDYGYTF. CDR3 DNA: TGCGCCAGCAGCCAAGTGAAGGGGGACTATGGCTACACCTTC.

As DNA, the CDR3 is TGTGCCAGTAGTATAGCTGCAGGGATCACCGGTTGGAACACTGAAGCTTTCTTT. Translating gives CASSIAAGITGWNTEAFF. The genes are TRBV19 and TRBJ1-1; possible D gene TRBD1, 5 bases. Looked up from germline, CDR1 is LNHDA and CDR2 is SQIVND (reference sequence). The CDR3 extends over 18 amino acids. V lost 1 base, J lost 1 base, and 19 bases lay in between.

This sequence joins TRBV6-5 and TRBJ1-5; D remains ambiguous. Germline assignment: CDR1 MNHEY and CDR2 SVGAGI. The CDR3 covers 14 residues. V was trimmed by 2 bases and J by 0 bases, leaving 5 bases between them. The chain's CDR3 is CASSYKNSNQPQHF. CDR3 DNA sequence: TGTGCCAGCAGTTACAAGAATAGCAATCAGCCCCAGCATTTT.

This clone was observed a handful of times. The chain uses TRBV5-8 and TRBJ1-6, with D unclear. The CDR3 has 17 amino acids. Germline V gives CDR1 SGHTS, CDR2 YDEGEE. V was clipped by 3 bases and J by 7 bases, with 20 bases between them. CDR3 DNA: TGTGCCAGCAGCTCGCCCTCCGTCTCACGCCCCAATTCACCCCTCCACTTT. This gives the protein CASSSPSVSRPNSPLHF.

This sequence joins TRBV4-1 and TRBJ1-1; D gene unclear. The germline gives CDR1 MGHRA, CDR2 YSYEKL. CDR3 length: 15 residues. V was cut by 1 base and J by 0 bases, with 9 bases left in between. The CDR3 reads CASSQVAGMNTEAFF. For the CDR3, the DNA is TGCGCCAGCAGCCAAGTTGCCGGAATGAACACTGAAGCTTTCTTT.

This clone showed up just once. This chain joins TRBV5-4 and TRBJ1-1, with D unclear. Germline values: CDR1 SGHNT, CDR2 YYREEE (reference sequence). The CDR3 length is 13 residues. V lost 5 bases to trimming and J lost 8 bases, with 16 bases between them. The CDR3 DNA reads TGTGCCAGCAGTTCAAGCCCGGTAGGGGAAGCTTTCTTT. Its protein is CASSSSPVGEAFF.

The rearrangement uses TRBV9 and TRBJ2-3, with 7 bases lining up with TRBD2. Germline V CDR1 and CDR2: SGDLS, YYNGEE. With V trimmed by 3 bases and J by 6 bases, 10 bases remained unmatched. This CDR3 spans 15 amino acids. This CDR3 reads CASSAGGEWSDTQYF. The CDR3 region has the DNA TGTGCCAGCAGCGCGGGGGGAGAGTGGAGTGATACGCAGTATTTT. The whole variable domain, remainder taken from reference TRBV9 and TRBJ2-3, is DSGVTQTPKHLITATGQRVTLRCSPRSGDLSVYWYQQSLDQGLQFLIQYYNGEERAKGNILERFSAQQFPDLHSELNLSSLELGDSALYFCASSAGGEWSDTQYFGPGTRLTVL.